A single sample is the source of the 20 T cell receptor beta chains below, sequenced in a study of PD-1 blockade in classical Hodgkin lymphoma. All trial patients relapsed after autologous stem cell transplantation. Isolation of CD4+ T cells from thawed PBMCs was performed by magnetic negative selection. Libraries were prepared by immunoSEQ multiplex PCR; TCRdb keeps only in-frame clonotypes and omits some of them. The sample contains about 16,000 clones, approximately 80% of which appear only once. This specimen was CD4+ T cells from blood, taken at baseline. The receptors shown here come from a human donor with classical Hodgkin lymphoma.

The V call is TRBV5-8, the J call TRBJ1-3; TRBD1 agrees at 9 bases. Germline lookup yields CDR1 SGHTS and CDR2 YDEGEE. CDR3 size: 17 residues. With 4 bases clipped from V and 0 bases from J, the junction kept 8 bases outside the gene matches. The CDR3 spells CASSQDRGQGSGNTIYF. CDR3 sequence (DNA): TGTGCCAGCAGCCAAGATCGGGGACAGGGCTCTGGAAACACCATATATTTT. Full variable domain (missing parts from reference TRBV5-8 and TRBJ1-3): EAGVTQSPTHLIKTRGQQATLRCSPISGHTSVYWYQQALGLGLQFLLWYDEGEERNRGNFPPRFSGRQFPNYSSELNVNALELEDSALYLCASSQDRGQGSGNTIYFGEGSWLTVV.

This sequence joins TRBV2 and TRBJ2-3; weak D call: TRBD2 (6 bases). Germline CDR1 reads SNHLY; CDR2 reads FYNNEI. This CDR3 is built from 15 residues. Deletions cut 4 bases from V and 2 bases from J, with 13 bases between. CDR3: CASSVRAGFTDTQYF. CDR3 DNA sequence: TGTGCCAGCAGTGTCCGTGCGGGATTCACAGATACGCAGTATTTT.

The table lists this clone with a count of one. The chain uses TRBV11-2 and TRBJ2-1; D is undetermined. The CDR3 length is 13 residues. Looked up from germline, CDR1 is SGHAT and CDR2 is FQNNGV. Trimming stripped 3 bases from V and 6 bases from J, with 9 bases between. The CDR3 DNA sequence: TGTGCCAGCAGCTTTGGGCAAGGCAATGAGCAGTTCTTC. Its translation: CASSFGQGNEQFF. The entire variable domain, with the rest obtained from reference TRBV11-2 and TRBJ2-1, is as follows: EAGVAQSPRYKIIEKRQSVAFWCNPISGHATLYWYQQILGQGPKLLIQFQNNGVVDDSQLPKDRFSAERLKGVDSTLKIQPAKLEDSAVYLCASSFGQGNEQFFGPGTRLTVL.

The chain recombines TRBV9 with TRBJ1-4, with TRBD1 identical over 10 bases. The CDR3 is 17 amino acids. V lost 4 bases to trimming and J lost 8 bases; unmatched junction nucleotides: 14. Germline assignment: CDR1 SGDLS and CDR2 YYNGEE. CDR3 protein: CASSPNPGTGVVEKLFF. DNA of the CDR3: TGTGCCAGCAGCCCAAATCCGGGGACAGGGGTTGTCGAAAAACTGTTTTTT.

The chain carries TRBV4-2 and TRBJ2-7, with 11 bases fitting TRBD2. The CDR3 length is 17 residues. Trimming cost V 0 bases and J 7 bases; bases outside gene matches: 11. Per the germline V gene, CDR1 is LGHNA and CDR2 is YNFKEQ. CDR3 in DNA: TGTGCCAGCAGCCAAGATATGGGACTAGCGGTTGAGGGGGAGCAGTACTTC. This translates into CASSQDMGLAVEGEQYF.

V gene TRBV6-5 combines with J gene TRBJ1-4; D call uncertain. The CDR3 spans 16 residues. Germline CDR1 reads MNHEY; CDR2 reads SVGAGI. V was cut by 0 bases and J by 0 bases, with 8 bases left in between. CDR3 nucleotides: TGTGCCAGCAGTTACTCGTTTTGGCCAACTAATGAAAAACTGTTTTTT. It codes for CASSYSFWPTNEKLFF.

The chain carries TRBV7-3 and TRBJ2-3; the D is unclear. The V gene lost 7 bases and the J gene lost 4 bases, with 0 bases spanning the gap. This CDR3 contains 9 residues. The germline CDR1 and CDR2 sequences are SGHTA and FQGTGA. For the CDR3, the DNA is TGTGCCAGCACAGATACGCAGTATTTT. Translated, it gives CASTDTQYF.

The V and J genes are TRBV19 and TRBJ1-4; weak D call: TRBD1 (6 bases). CDR3 length: 16 amino acids. V was clipped by 4 bases and J by 10 bases, with 22 bases between them. The V gene's germline CDR1 is LNHDA and CDR2 SQIVND (reference sequence). The CDR3, as DNA: TGTGCCAGTAGTAGCACCGTCAGGGGTAACCGGGGAAAACTGTTTTTT. It specifies CASSSTVRGNRGKLFF.

The chain has TRBV7-9 and TRBJ1-1; D is unresolved. The CDR3 consists of 13 residues. Germline V gives CDR1 SEHNR, CDR2 FQNEAQ (reference sequence). V lost 5 bases to trimming and J lost 2 bases, with 9 bases between them. CDR3 in DNA: TGTGCCAGCAGCGCTGACACAAACACTGAAGCTTTCTTT. This sequence encodes CASSADTNTEAFF.

V and J are TRBV10-3 and TRBJ2-3; the D is unclear. This CDR3 spans 14 amino acids. Deletions cut 0 bases from V and 4 bases from J, with 8 bases between. The germline CDR1 and CDR2 sequences are ENHRY and SYGVKD. The CDR3 DNA reads TGTGCCATCAGTGAGTCTACCCTTTCAGATACGCAGTATTTT. Encoded protein: CAISESTLSDTQYF.

The J gene is TRBJ2-6, the V gene TRBV29-1, with D possibly matching TRBD1 (6 bases). Germline values: CDR1 SQVTM, CDR2 ANQGSEA. Trimming stripped 5 bases from V and 0 bases from J, with 14 bases between. CDR3 length: 16 residues. The CDR3 DNA follows: TGCAGCGTTTATGACAGGCCATCCTCTGGGGCCAACGTCCTGACTTTC. Protein product: CSVYDRPSSGANVLTF.

The chain joins TRBV10-3 to TRBJ2-7, with a weak D call TRBD1 (6 bases). V was pared by 0 bases and J by 5 bases, with 14 bases between. The CDR3 sequence is 15 residues long. Germline V CDR1 and CDR2: ENHRY, SYGVKD. The CDR3 region has the DNA TGTGCCATCAGTGAGTCACAGGGATTCGGGAACGAGCAGTACTTC. This encodes CAISESQGFGNEQYF.

The rearrangement uses TRBV2 and TRBJ2-1; the D call may be TRBD1 or TRBD2 (5 bases each). V was cut by 5 bases and J by 7 bases, with 21 bases left in between. In germline, CDR1 is SNHLY, CDR2 FYNNEI. The length of the CDR3 is 16 residues. CDR3 in DNA: TGTGCCAGCAGTAATGCCGGGACCTATACGGGGAATGAGCAGTTCTTC. Protein sequence: CASSNAGTYTGNEQFF.

CDR3: CSARGAQAFF. Here the CDR3 DNA reads TGCAGTGCTAGGGGGGCCCAAGCTTTCTTT. This chain links TRBV20-1 with TRBJ1-1, with a tentative D call TRBD1 (6 bases). In germline, CDR1 is DFQATT, CDR2 SNEGSKA (reference sequence). Between the trimmed V and J ends, which lost 3 bases and 9 bases, there was a span of 8 bases. The CDR3 is 10 residues long.

The chain combines TRBV6-5 with TRBJ1-6; 7 positions agree with TRBD1. V dropped 5 bases and J dropped 8; count of bases not matched to a gene: 0. The CDR3 contains 12 residues. CDR1 and CDR2 from the germline V gene are MNHEY and SVGAGI. The CDR3 DNA follows: TGTGCCAGCAGTCAGGGGGATTCACCCCTCCACTTT. This gives the protein CASSQGDSPLHF.

In its sample, this clone was seen once. The chain is built from TRBV2 and TRBJ2-3; tentatively, D is TRBD2 (5 bases). Trimming removed 5 bases from V and 5 bases from J, with 17 bases in between. CDR3 length: 15 residues. Germline V gives CDR1 SNHLY, CDR2 FYNNEI. The CDR3 bases are TGTGCCAGCAGTCCGTTTGAGGGAGTAGGAGATACGCAGTATTTT. Protein: CASSPFEGVGDTQYF.

The V and J genes are TRBV6-5 and TRBJ2-1; a possible D gene is TRBD1 (6 bases). The germline V gene encodes CDR1 MNHEY and CDR2 SVGAGI. CDR3 length equals 14 residues. V was shortened by 2 bases and J by 9 bases, with 14 bases between the two germline ends. CDR3 in amino acids: CASSYRQVPGEQFF. CDR3 nucleotide sequence: TGTGCCAGCAGTTACAGACAGGTACCTGGTGAGCAGTTCTTC.

The chain joins TRBV7-2 to TRBJ2-3; D perhaps matches TRBD2 (6 bases). The V gene lost 2 bases and the J gene lost 6 bases, with 15 bases spanning the gap. Germline CDR1 and CDR2: SGHTA and FQGNSA. The CDR3 spans 15 residues. In nucleotides, the CDR3 is TGTGCCAGCAGCTTATCCCCGGGACTCGCTGATACGCAGTATTTT. Protein: CASSLSPGLADTQYF. Drawing the rest from reference TRBV7-2 and TRBJ2-3, the complete variable domain is GAGVSQSPSNKVTEKGKDVELRCDPISGHTALYWYRQSLGQGLEFLIYFQGNSAPDKSGLPSDRFSAERTGGSVSTLTIQRTQQEDSAVYLCASSLSPGLADTQYFGPGTRLTVL.

The chain couples TRBV5-1 to TRBJ1-1; the match to TRBD1 covers 9 bases. CDR1 SGHRS and CDR2 YFSETQ come from the germline V gene. V dropped 1 base and J dropped 2; count of bases not matched to a gene: 9. There are 17 residues in the CDR3. The CDR3 sequence: CASSLRDRVLRNTEAFF. For the CDR3, the DNA is TGCGCCAGCAGCTTGCGGGACAGGGTCCTCCGAAACACTGAAGCTTTCTTT. Combining the CDR3 with reference TRBV5-1 and TRBJ1-1 gives the whole variable domain KAGVTQTPRYLIKTRGQQVTLSCSPISGHRSVSWYQQTPGQGLQFLFEYFSETQRNKGNFPGRFSGRQFSNSRSEMNVSTLELGDSALYLCASSLRDRVLRNTEAFFGQGTRLTVV.

The chain links TRBV29-1 to TRBJ1-2; perhaps TRBD1 as D (6 bases). The CDR3 runs 12 residues. V shed 4 bases and J shed 2 bases, with 8 bases lying between them. Per germline, CDR1 SQVTM and CDR2 ANQGSEA. The DNA for the CDR3 is TGCAGCGTTGTGGGGGCGAACTATGGCTACACCTTC. Protein product: CSVVGANYGYTF.